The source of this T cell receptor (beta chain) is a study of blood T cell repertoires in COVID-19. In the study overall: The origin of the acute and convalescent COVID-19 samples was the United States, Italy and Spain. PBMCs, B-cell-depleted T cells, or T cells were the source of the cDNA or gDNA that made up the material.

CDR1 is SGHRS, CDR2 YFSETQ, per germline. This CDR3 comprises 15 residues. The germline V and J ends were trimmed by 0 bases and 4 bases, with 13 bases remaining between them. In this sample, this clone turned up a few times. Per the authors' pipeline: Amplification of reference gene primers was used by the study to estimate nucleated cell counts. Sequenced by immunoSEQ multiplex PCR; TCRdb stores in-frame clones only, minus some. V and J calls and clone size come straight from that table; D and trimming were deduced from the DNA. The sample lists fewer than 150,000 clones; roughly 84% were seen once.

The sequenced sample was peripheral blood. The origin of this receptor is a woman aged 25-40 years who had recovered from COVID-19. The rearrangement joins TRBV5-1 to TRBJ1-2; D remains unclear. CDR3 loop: CASSLATGTTYGYTF. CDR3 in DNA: TGCGCCAGCAGCTTGGCTACGGGAACTACCTATGGCTACACCTTC.